This passage covers 24 T cell receptor beta chains from one sample sequenced in a study of T cells in Graves' hyperthyroidism and ophthalmopathy (dated by TCRdb to about 2019). Receptor libraries were prepared by multiplex PCR. The reads were generated on an Illumina HiSeq 2000. Amplification of TCR beta CDR3 regions was carried out from RNA transcripts. For the first round of RT-PCR on the TCR CDR3, the HTBI primer set was used together with the Qiagen OneStep RT-PCR kit. The public reads were run again by TCRdb, first through fastp at Q25 and then through MiXCR, and only productive beta chains were kept. Each CDR3 protein appears once, grouped with its most common genes and DNA. Here the sample has hundreds of thousands of distinct CDR3 sequences; roughly 14% occur a single time. Of the sample, about 4.5% is held by the ten largest clones. Material: blood. These TCRs come from a middle-aged woman with Graves' ophthalmopathy.

The chain has TRBV4-1 and TRBJ2-7, with D possibly TRBD2 on 5 matching bases. This CDR3 contains 13 residues. Germline CDR1 and CDR2: MGHRA and YSYEKL. V lost 4 bases and J 5 bases, leaving 12 bases between the germline ends. The CDR3 DNA follows: TGCGCCAGCAGCCCGAGGGAATTCCACGAGCAGTACTTC. Encoded protein: CASSPREFHEQYF.

The table lists this clonotype with many counts. The chain links TRBV15 to TRBJ1-2; D is undetermined. Deletions cut 0 bases from V and 2 bases from J, with 4 bases between. This CDR3 has 13 amino acids. Looked up from germline, CDR1 is LNHNV and CDR2 is YYDKDF (reference sequence). CDR3 coding DNA: TGTGCCACCAGCAGAGATCACAACTATGGCTACACCTTC. Translation: CATSRDHNYGYTF.

There are many counts of this clonotype. The chain joins TRBV2 to TRBJ1-1; possible D gene TRBD1, 5 bases. Germline V lookup: CDR1 SNHLY, CDR2 FYNNEI. The CDR3 is made up of 13 amino acids. Trimming stripped 6 bases from V and 0 bases from J, with 8 bases between. This CDR3 reads CASSKDMNTEAFF. In DNA form, the CDR3 reads TGTGCCAGCAGCAAGGACATGAACACTGAAGCTTTCTTT.

As concerns this clonotype: The CDR3 end shows no conserved phenylalanine or tryptophan, and so a read error is likely. The CDR3 reads CASSERANGPDTQYS. CDR3 sequence (DNA): TGTGCCAGCAGTGAGCGAGCTAACGGGCCAGATACGCAGTATTCT. This sequence joins TRBV6-1 and TRBJ2-3; D not certain. From germline, CDR1 is MNHNS and CDR2 SASEGT. The CDR3 consists of 15 residues. V shed 3 bases and J shed 4 bases, with 14 bases lying between them.

The genes are TRBV11-2 and TRBJ1-5; 10 bases are a match to TRBD1. Germline-derived CDR1 and CDR2 are SGHAT and FQNNGV. The CDR3 is 16 amino acids. J was trimmed by 5 bases and V by 6 bases; bases with no gene match: 10. CDR3 nucleotide sequence: TGTGCCAGCAGTTTTCCGGGACAGGGGAATCATCAGCCCCAGCATTTT. Amino acids: CASSFPGQGNHQPQHF.

This clonotype has ten or more counts. The chain links TRBV5-5 to TRBJ2-3, with 8 bases identical to TRBD2. CDR1 is SGHKS, CDR2 YYEKEE, per germline (reference sequence). The CDR3 contains 13 residues. The V segment lost 4 bases and the J segment 6 bases; nucleotides outside the gene matches: 4. CDR3 amino acids: CASSPGGGDTQYF. In nucleotides, the CDR3 is TGTGCCAGCAGCCCCGGCGGGGGGGATACGCAGTATTTT. The full variable domain, completed using reference TRBV5-5 and TRBJ2-3, is DAGVTQSPTHLIKTRGQQVTLRCSPISGHKSVSWYQQVLGQGPQFIFQYYEKEERGRGNFPDRFSARQFPNYSSELNVNALLLGDSALYLCASSPGGGDTQYFGPGTRLTVL.

Many counts were recorded for this clonotype. This chain's CDR3 is CAWDEPYGYTF. DNA of the CDR3: TGTGCCTGGGATGAGCCCTATGGCTACACCTTC. The rearrangement joins TRBV30 to TRBJ1-2; D not certain. The CDR3 length is 11 residues. The V and J ends lost 5 bases and 4 bases respectively, with 8 bases between them. Germline CDR1 reads GTSNPN; CDR2 reads SVGIG (reference sequence).

The CDR3 nucleotides are TGTGCCAGCAGCTTAGGGACAGGGGCCGGGAAAAGTAGCAACACCATATATTTT. It yields the protein CASSLGTGAGKSSNTIYF. This rearrangement joins TRBV11-1 to TRBJ1-3; 9 positions agree with TRBD1. Trimming took 1 base from V and 7 from J; bases not matched to a gene: 14. The CDR3 spans 18 residues. Germline V gene lookup returns CDR1 SGHAT and CDR2 FQDESV (reference sequence). The full variable domain, its missing parts supplied by reference TRBV11-1 and TRBJ1-3, is EAEVAQSPRYKITEKSQAVAFWCDPISGHATLYWYRQILGQGPELLVQFQDESVVDDSQLPKDRFSAERLKGVDSTLKIQPAELGDSAMYLCASSLGTGAGKSSNTIYFGEGSWLTVV.

This clonotype has a count of ten or more. The rearrangement links TRBV3-1 to TRBJ2-7; 9 bases match TRBD1. Germline CDR1 is LGHDT and CDR2 is YNNKEL (reference sequence). This CDR3 is 14 amino acids long. With 5 bases clipped from V and 1 base from J, the junction kept 3 bases outside the gene matches. The CDR3 reads CASSWTGVSYEQYF. For the CDR3, the DNA is TGTGCCAGCAGCTGGACAGGGGTGTCCTACGAGCAGTACTTC.

This clonotype appeared many times. V is TRBV6-2 or TRBV6-3 and J is TRBJ1-2, with 9 positions matching TRBD1. J gave up 4 bases and V 7 bases, and 13 bases lay outside the gene matches. The CDR3 is made up of 16 amino acids. CDR1 and CDR2 from the germline V gene are MNHEY and SVGEGT. The CDR3 loop is CASTAVGTGSAYGYTF. The CDR3 nucleotides read TGTGCCAGCACCGCCGTCGGGACAGGGAGCGCCTATGGCTACACCTTC.

The chain recombines TRBV5-1 with TRBJ2-7; D possibly uses TRBD1 or TRBD2 (6 bases each). This CDR3 is built from 15 residues. The germline V gene has CDR1 SGHRS and CDR2 YFSETQ. V was clipped by 4 bases and J by 2 bases, with 16 bases between them. CDR3 bases: TGCGCCAGCAGCCCCCCACCGGGGGCCCCCTACGAGCAGTACTTC. It encodes CASSPPPGAPYEQYF.

This clonotype occurred many times. The chain couples TRBV20-1 to TRBJ2-5; 9 positions match TRBD1. The V gene end was trimmed by 7 bases and the J gene end by 5 bases; junction bases not matched to a gene: 20. The germline V gene encodes CDR1 DFQATT and CDR2 SNEGSKA (reference sequence). The CDR3 extends over 17 amino acids. As DNA, the CDR3 is TGCAGTGTCGCTACCGGGACAGGGCTGAGGGGAGAGGAGACCCAGTACTTC. As protein: CSVATGTGLRGEETQYF.

This clonotype was counted a single time. The rearrangement joins TRBV12-3 or TRBV12-4 to TRBJ2-2; D gene ambiguous. Trimming cost V 1 base and J 4 bases, with 10 bases left between them. The CDR3 loop spans 15 amino acids. The DNA of the CDR3 is TGTGCCAGCAGTTTAGGGTCCATTGGCACCGGGGAGCTGTTTTTT. This gives the protein CASSLGSIGTGELFF.

This clonotype has at least ten counts. The V and J genes are TRBV6-5 and TRBJ2-7; the match to TRBD2 covers 11 bases. Trimming cost V 6 bases and J 3 bases; bases outside gene matches: 7. Germline CDR1 and CDR2: MNHEY and SVGAGI. CDR3 size: 15 residues. The CDR3 here is CASRYRLAGNYEQYF. The DNA of the CDR3 is TGTGCCAGCAGATATAGACTAGCGGGAAACTACGAGCAGTACTTC.

This clonotype was detected only a few times. V and J are TRBV2 and TRBJ1-1; tentative D call: TRBD1 (5 bases). The CDR3 has 13 amino acids. CDR1 SNHLY and CDR2 FYNNEI come from the germline V gene. V dropped 6 bases and J dropped 0 bases, with 8 bases sitting between them. The CDR3 DNA reads as TGTGCCAGCAGGGACAAGCTGAACACTGAAGCTTTCTTT. Translating gives CASRDKLNTEAFF. The full variable domain, its missing parts supplied by reference TRBV2 and TRBJ1-1, is EPEVTQTPSHQVTQMGQEVILRCVPISNHLYFYWYRQILGQKVEFLVSFYNNEISEKSEIFDDQFSVERPDGSNFTLKIRSTKLEDSAMYFCASRDKLNTEAFFGQGTRLTVV.

This clonotype was detected ten times or more. The chain couples TRBV20-1 to TRBJ2-5, with TRBD2 as a possible D gene (6 bases). Germline V gene sequence: CDR1 DFQATT, CDR2 SNEGSKA (reference sequence). The ends were cut back, 5 bases at V and 5 bases at J, with 9 bases in the middle. This CDR3 is 11 amino acids long. The CDR3 bases are TGCAGTGCTGATGGGGGGGAGACCCAGTACTTC. Encoded protein: CSADGGETQYF.

This clonotype occurred many times. The V and J genes are TRBV11-2 and TRBJ2-7, with a tentative D call TRBD1 (6 bases). V gave up 1 base and J gave up 2 bases, with 12 bases separating them. The CDR3 runs 15 residues. CDR1 is SGHAT and CDR2 is FQNNGV in the germline V gene. The CDR3 region is CASSLVWDTTYEQYF. CDR3 bases: TGTGCCAGCAGCTTAGTGTGGGACACCACCTACGAGCAGTACTTC. The full variable domain, in which reference TRBV11-2 and TRBJ2-7 provide the parts outside the CDR3, is EAGVAQSPRYKIIEKRQSVAFWCNPISGHATLYWYQQILGQGPKLLIQFQNNGVVDDSQLPKDRFSAERLKGVDSTLKIQPAKLEDSAVYLCASSLVWDTTYEQYFGPGTRLTVT.

Many counts were recorded for this clonotype. The CDR3 region is CASSLEGEVNYGYTF. In DNA form, the CDR3 reads TGTGCCAGCAGTTTAGAGGGGGAGGTTAACTATGGCTACACCTTC. The genes are TRBV12-3 or TRBV12-4 and TRBJ1-2; possible D gene TRBD1, 6 bases. The CDR3 consists of 15 residues. The V gene lost 1 base and the J gene lost 1 base, with 10 bases spanning the gap.

This clonotype was seen a handful of times. This rearrangement joins TRBV4-1 to TRBJ2-2, with 12 bases lining up with TRBD1. The germline V gene has CDR1 MGHRA and CDR2 YSYEKL. The CDR3 consists of 18 residues. Trimming at V came to 5 bases and at J to 0 bases, leaving 7 bases not matched to a gene. CDR3 residues: CASSDRDRGLANTGELFF. CDR3 DNA sequence: TGCGCCAGCAGCGACCGGGACAGGGGGCTCGCGAACACCGGGGAGCTGTTTTTT.

This clonotype has at least ten counts. This chain links TRBV29-1 with TRBJ1-1; D is undetermined. The CDR3 consists of 11 residues. Trimming left V 3 bases short and J 1 base short, with 3 bases between. The germline CDR1 and CDR2 sequences are SQVTM and ANQGSEA. The CDR3 region is CSVDGNTEAFF. As DNA, the CDR3 is TGCAGCGTTGATGGGAACACTGAAGCTTTCTTT.

This clonotype was seen at least ten times. The genes are TRBV5-1 and TRBJ1-2; 9 bases match TRBD1. The germline V gene has CDR1 SGHRS and CDR2 YFSETQ. The CDR3 is made up of 16 amino acids. Germline trimming cut 0 bases from V and 3 bases from J; bases unmatched to any gene: 6. This CDR3 is CASSLDWDREDYGYTF. CDR3 nucleotide sequence: TGCGCCAGCAGCTTGGATTGGGACAGGGAGGACTATGGCTACACCTTC.

The table lists this clonotype with many counts. This chain's CDR3 is CASSLGLAGEYEQYF. The CDR3 DNA reads as TGTGCCAGCAGTTTAGGACTAGCGGGAGAATACGAGCAGTACTTC. The chain uses TRBV28 and TRBJ2-7; TRBD2 aligns across 13 bases. Per the germline V gene, CDR1 is MDHEN and CDR2 is SYDVKM. This CDR3 contains 15 residues. V dropped 2 bases and J dropped 4; count of bases not matched to a gene: 2.

This clonotype was found many times. The chain has TRBV28 and TRBJ2-7, with 13 bases lining up with TRBD2. This CDR3 is built from 15 residues. Losses at the gene ends were 4 bases for V and 2 bases for J; bases not matched to a gene: 2. Germline V gene lookup returns CDR1 MDHEN and CDR2 SYDVKM. This CDR3 reads CASSYGLAGAYEQYF. CDR3 coding DNA: TGTGCCAGCAGTTATGGACTAGCGGGAGCCTACGAGCAGTACTTC.

This clonotype was seen ten or more times. This chain uses TRBV12-3 or TRBV12-4 with TRBJ1-1; no firm D call. This CDR3 comprises 14 residues. The V end lost 6 bases, the J end lost 3 bases, and 14 bases lay between the germline ends. The CDR3 nucleotides read TGTGCCAGCAGCCCTCTACCGGATCACACTGAAGCTTTCTTT. The encoded protein is CASSPLPDHTEAFF.